This passage covers 22 T cell receptor beta chains from one sample sequenced in a study of blood T cells in healthy people across ages. A sample-barcoded 5' primer and a J-beta primer mix were used in a second PCR of about 7 to 12 cycles. Each CDR3 protein is one row after TCRdb ran MiXCR on the 5' RACE reads. The data contain under 2 million distinct CDR3 sequences, 34% of them singletons. The source material was blood. Receptor source: a woman in her twenties or thirties in good health.

This chain links TRBV5-1 with TRBJ1-5; TRBD1 might be the D (5 bases). Trimming took off 0 bases at V and 1 base at J, with 17 bases between the two ends. The CDR3 is made up of 18 amino acids. CDR1 SGHRS and CDR2 YFSETQ come from the germline V gene. The CDR3 sequence is CASSLGPGSGGSNQPQHF. As DNA, the CDR3 is TGCGCCAGCAGCTTGGGGCCGGGCTCCGGGGGGAGCAATCAGCCCCAGCATTTT. The whole variable domain, filled in from reference TRBV5-1 and TRBJ1-5, reads KAGVTQTPRYLIKTRGQQVTLSCSPISGHRSVSWYQQTPGQGLQFLFEYFSETQRNKGNFPGRFSGRQFSNSRSEMNVSTLELGDSALYLCASSLGPGSGGSNQPQHFGDGTRLSIL.

The CDR3, as DNA: TGTGCCAGCAGACTCCGTTCAGCGAGGGGGAGCACAGATACGCAGTATTTT. It is translated as CASRLRSARGSTDTQYF. This rearrangement joins TRBV3-1 to TRBJ2-3; possibly TRBD1 for D (6 bases). Germline V gene lookup returns CDR1 LGHDT and CDR2 YNNKEL (reference sequence). The ends were cut back, 6 bases at V and 0 bases at J, with 19 bases in the middle. The CDR3 totals 17 residues.

This clonotype turned up a few times. The chain uses TRBV4-1 and TRBJ2-5; no definite D call. CDR3 length: 16 residues. The V end lost 3 bases, the J end lost 5 bases, and 19 bases lay between the germline ends. Per the germline V gene, CDR1 is MGHRA and CDR2 is YSYEKL. This CDR3 is CASSQAGHGLRETQYF. The DNA for the CDR3 is TGCGCCAGCAGCCAGGCCGGCCATGGGCTACGGGAGACCCAGTACTTC.

J is TRBJ2-7 and V is TRBV20-1, with 7 bases identical to TRBD2. Losses at the gene ends were 5 bases for V and 7 bases for J; bases not matched to a gene: 8. The CDR3 totals 12 residues. Germline-derived CDR1 and CDR2 are DFQATT and SNEGSKA (reference sequence). The CDR3 DNA reads as TGCAGTGCTCCTAGCGGACTTGGGGAGCAGTACTTC. This codes for CSAPSGLGEQYF.

This clonotype was observed a handful of times. The chain carries TRBV5-5 and TRBJ2-7; the D is unclear. V was pared by 1 base and J by 5 bases, with 7 bases between. The germline CDR1 and CDR2 sequences are SGHKS and YYEKEE (reference sequence). CDR3 length: 12 amino acids. The CDR3 coding sequence is TGTGCCAGCAGCTTGAAGGGCCACGAGCAGTACTTC. Amino acid sequence: CASSLKGHEQYF.

The chain employs TRBV2 and TRBJ2-1; perhaps TRBD2 as D (5 bases). The CDR3 sequence is 13 residues long. Germline V gene sequence: CDR1 SNHLY, CDR2 FYNNEI. V lost 8 bases and J lost 0, with 8 bases in between. This CDR3 is CASGGYSYNEQFF. The CDR3 DNA reads TGTGCCAGCGGCGGGTACTCCTACAATGAGCAGTTCTTC.

Details on this clonotype: Germline is not matched at one junction end, which may reflect a read error. This chain uses TRBV6-5 with TRBJ2-5; tentative D call: TRBD2 (6 bases). The length of the CDR3 is 15 residues. Germline assignment: CDR1 MNHEY and CDR2 SVGAGI. CDR3 nucleotide sequence: TGTGCCGGCAGTTCCCGGACGGAGGGGTTTGAGACCCAGTACTTC. As protein: CAGSSRTEGFETQYF.

At least ten counts were recorded for this clonotype. The J gene is TRBJ2-7, the V gene TRBV29-1, with TRBD1 matching 7 bases. From germline, CDR1 is SQVTM and CDR2 ANQGSEA. The CDR3 is made up of 12 amino acids. The trim removed 2 bases at V and 5 bases at J, leaving 3 bases unmatched. DNA for the CDR3: TGCAGCGTTGAAAAGGGGGCCCACGAGCAGTACTTC. Protein: CSVEKGAHEQYF.

Points on this clonotype: The germline gene is not matched at one end of the junction; a read error may be the cause. The V and J genes are TRBV29-1 and TRBJ2-3; 10 positions agree with TRBD2. Germline values: CDR1 SQVTM, CDR2 ANQGSEA. The CDR3 spans 14 residues. CDR3 DNA: TGCAGTGTTGAAACTAGCGGGGCCACAGGTACGCAGTATTTT. Translating it yields CSVETSGATGTQYF.

A note on this clonotype: This sequence may be a read error, since a much larger clone differs from it by one base. V usage is TRBV4-1 and J usage is TRBJ2-3; 9 bases are a match to TRBD2. V shed 4 bases, J shed 6 bases, and the junction held 11 bases outside the gene matches. The CDR3 consists of 16 residues. Germline V gene data show CDR1 as MGHRA and CDR2 as YSYEKL. In nucleotides, the CDR3 is TGCGCCAGCAGCCGATTTGGCGGGGGGGACCAGGATACGCAGTATTTT. This translates into CASSRFGGGDQDTQYF.

This clonotype was recorded a few times. This chain links TRBV28 with TRBJ2-6; weak D call: TRBD1 (6 bases). Looked up from germline, CDR1 is MDHEN and CDR2 is SYDVKM. The CDR3 is 19 amino acids. V shed 2 bases and J shed 0 bases, with 17 bases lying between them. DNA of the CDR3: TGTGCCAGCAGTTTACCTTCTACAGGGCCCCACTCTGGGGCCAACGTCCTGACTTTC. This translates into CASSLPSTGPHSGANVLTF.

V usage is TRBV29-1 and J usage is TRBJ2-7, with D perhaps matching TRBD2 (6 bases). Germline V lookup: CDR1 SQVTM, CDR2 ANQGSEA. The CDR3 contains 15 residues. Trimming removed 4 bases at V and 3 bases at J, with 19 bases between. The CDR3 DNA sequence: TGCAGCGTTGGGGGGTCAGGCCTGGGGGGCTACGAGCAGTACTTC. It yields the protein CSVGGSGLGGYEQYF.

Note on this clonotype: A read error is possible here, since a much larger clone lies one base away. J is TRBJ2-7 and V is TRBV6-5; 12 nucleotides match TRBD2. The length of the CDR3 is 16 residues. Germline V gene sequence: CDR1 MNHEY, CDR2 SVGAGI. CDR3 region: CTSRTTGLAGFYEQYF. CDR3 coding DNA: TGTACCAGCAGGACGACTGGACTAGCGGGGTTCTACGAGCAGTACTTC.

This clonotype came up a few times. The CDR3 loop is CASSVDTSGPEQYF. In DNA, the CDR3 is TGTGCCAGCAGCGTGGACACTAGCGGGCCCGAGCAGTACTTC. The rearrangement links TRBV9 to TRBJ2-7, with 9 bases lining up with TRBD2. Germline-derived CDR1 and CDR2 are SGDLS and YYNGEE. J lost 6 bases, V lost 2 bases, and 6 bases had no gene match. CDR3 length: 14 residues.

V is TRBV20-1 and J is TRBJ1-2; D not certain. Germline values: CDR1 DFQATT, CDR2 SNEGSKA (reference sequence). This CDR3 has 12 amino acids. Between the trimmed V and J ends, which lost 5 bases and 6 bases, there was a span of 13 bases. The CDR3 DNA reads as TGCAGTGCTTACGATCCCCGGCATGGCTACACCTTC. This encodes CSAYDPRHGYTF.

This clonotype was picked up many times. The chain has TRBV7-9 and TRBJ2-3; D uncertain. In germline, CDR1 is SEHNR, CDR2 FQNEAQ (reference sequence). CDR3 size: 14 residues. The V and J ends lost 10 bases and 3 bases respectively, with 17 bases between them. CDR3 bases: TGTGCCACGCGGCCTGCGAGCCGTACAGATACGCAGTATTTT. Translating gives CATRPASRTDTQYF.

This clonotype was counted at least ten times. The rearrangement joins TRBV6-6 to TRBJ2-5, with 12 bases matching TRBD2. Trimming took 4 bases from V and 4 from J; bases not matched to a gene: 7. This CDR3 is 16 amino acids long. Germline CDR1 reads MNHNY; CDR2 reads SVGAGI (reference sequence). The CDR3 protein is CASSSTSGRDRETQYF. DNA for the CDR3: TGTGCCAGCAGTTCGACTAGCGGGAGAGATCGAGAGACCCAGTACTTC.

The chain recombines TRBV28 with TRBJ2-2; D unresolved. Between the trimmed V and J ends, which lost 6 bases and 1 base, there was a span of 6 bases. The CDR3 loop spans 13 amino acids. Looked up from germline, CDR1 is MDHEN and CDR2 is SYDVKM. This CDR3 is CASRVENTGELFF. In nucleotides, the CDR3 is TGTGCCAGCAGAGTTGAGAACACCGGGGAGCTGTTTTTT.

Remarks on this clonotype: One junction end disagrees with the germline gene, perhaps due to a read error. V usage is TRBV25-1 and J usage is TRBJ1-2, with a possible D match to TRBD1 (5 bases). Germline loops: CDR1 MGHDK, CDR2 SYGVNS. This CDR3 spans 13 amino acids. CDR3 loop: CASGDSAGIGYTF. In DNA form, the CDR3 reads TGTGCCAGCGGTGATTCGGCAGGGATCGGCTACACCTTC.

This chain links TRBV30 with TRBJ2-1; tentatively, D is TRBD1 (6 bases). V lost 5 bases, J lost 8 bases, and 25 bases lay in between. Per germline, CDR1 GTSNPN and CDR2 SVGIG (reference sequence). This CDR3 region has 16 residues. The CDR3 region is CAWGQDQDRLEDEQFF. The CDR3 nucleotides read TGTGCCTGGGGTCAGGATCAAGACAGGCTGGAGGATGAGCAGTTCTTC. The whole variable domain, remainder taken from reference TRBV30 and TRBJ2-1, is SQTIHQWPATLVQPVGSPLSLECTVEGTSNPNLYWYRQAAGRGLQLLFYSVGIGQISSEVPQNLSASRPQDRQFILSSKKLLLSDSGFYLCAWGQDQDRLEDEQFFGPGTRLTVL.

The chain joins TRBV7-2 to TRBJ2-5; D not certain. Germline values: CDR1 SGHTA, CDR2 FQGNSA. The ends were cut back, 7 bases at V and 3 bases at J, with 15 bases in the middle. This CDR3 region has 14 residues. This CDR3 is CASKRYTGEETQYF. The CDR3 DNA reads TGTGCCAGCAAGAGATACACGGGTGAAGAGACCCAGTACTTC.

As concerns this clonotype: A read error may be the cause here, since a much bigger clone is one base away. The chain links TRBV7-3 to TRBJ2-1; the D gene could be TRBD1 or TRBD2 (5 bases each). This CDR3 comprises 17 residues. CDR1 and CDR2 (germline): SGHTA, FQGTGA. The CDR3 loop reads CASSYRGAAGSYNERFF. CDR3 in DNA: TGTGCCAGCAGCTACCGAGGGGCAGCCGGCTCCTACAATGAGCGGTTCTTC.